This T cell receptor (beta chain) was recorded in a study of T cell responses to AZD1222 COVID-19 vaccine. Study results and limitations: In the spike-specific TCR repertoire, nearly half reportedly target unmutated variant regions. Spike-specific TCR breadth rose after two AZD1222 doses, and depth rose as well. Donors were largely white British and mainly female; clonal diversity was possibly underestimated.

In this sample, this clone turned up once. Its antigen is unknown. Libraries were prepared by immunoSEQ multiplex PCR; TCRdb keeps only in-frame clonotypes and omits some of them. Here the sample spans under 150,000 clones, approximately 89% being singletons. Germline V gene data show CDR1 as LNHNV and CDR2 as YYDKDF (reference sequence). The CDR3 totals 16 residues. Trimming cost V 0 bases and J 2 bases, with 11 bases left between them. The sample here was peripheral blood, taken on day 0 of AZD1222 vaccination. The J gene is TRBJ2-1, the V gene TRBV15, with a possible D match to TRBD1 (6 bases). The TCR sequence derives from an adult in good health. The CDR3, as DNA: TGTGCCACCAGCAGAGATCGAAGGGGGACCTACAATGAGCAGTTCTTC. Encoded protein: CATSRDRRGTYNEQFF.